Listed here is a single TCR beta chain. The source of the sample is a study of blood T cell repertoires in COVID-19. For the study at large: T cells, B-cell-depleted T cells, or PBMCs supplied cDNA or gDNA.

In the authors' methods: Estimation of nucleated cell counts was performed using reference gene primer amplification. The assay was immunoSEQ multiplex PCR, and TCRdb's table has in-frame clones only and misses some. D and trimming were read from the DNA, whereas the V and J calls and clone size are those reported in that table. The sample holds around 140,000 clones, about 87% seen once. The length of the CDR3 is 12 residues. Trimming left V 6 bases short and J 11 bases short, with 14 bases between. Germline loops: CDR1 MNHEY, CDR2 SVGAGI. V gene TRBV6-5 combines with J gene TRBJ1-5; no clear D. The source is a human donor in a cohort sampled during active COVID-19. The sequenced sample was peripheral blood. The CDR3 is CASRSGVWAQHF. DNA of the CDR3: TGTGCCAGCAGGAGCGGGGTCTGGGCCCAGCATTTT.